Presented here are 7 T cell receptor beta chains from one specimen sequenced in a study of technical replicates of blood from a few donors (dated by TCRdb to the late 2010s). To prepare the library, the immunoSEQ multiplex PCR assay was applied. The clones in this table, taken by TCRdb from immuneACCESS, are in-frame only. Not every clone is retained; where verified, under half of the shortfall comes from an unresolved V gene, and the cause of the rest is unknown. The sample table contains about 98,000 clones; only one count was recorded for approximately 94% of them. Roughly 0.23% of the sample lies in the top ten. Material: T cells isolated from PBMCs. The receptors shown here come from a human donor in good health.

The chain recombines TRBV30 with TRBJ2-7; D is perhaps TRBD1 (6 bases). There are 16 residues in the CDR3. CDR1 is GTSNPN and CDR2 is SVGIG in the germline V gene (reference sequence). V was pared by 6 bases and J by 0 bases, with 21 bases between. The CDR3 region has the DNA TGTGCCTGCCATAGTAGGACTGGGGGCCTCTCCTACGAGCAGTACTTC. As protein: CACHSRTGGLSYEQYF.

The chain recombines TRBV11-3 with TRBJ2-1; 9 bases line up with TRBD1. Germline V gene sequence: CDR1 SGHNT, CDR2 YENEEA. The ends lost 5 bases at V and 4 bases at J; junction bases unmatched: 21. This CDR3 is built from 20 residues. CDR3 DNA sequence: TGTGCCAGCAGCGCTGAAACGGGACAGGGCTCTATTGGTGCGTACAATGAGCAGTTCTTC. Its translation is CASSAETGQGSIGAYNEQFF.

The rearrangement uses TRBV5-1 and TRBJ1-3, with 10 bases lining up with TRBD1. The CDR3 totals 15 residues. Per the germline V gene, CDR1 is SGHRS and CDR2 is YFSETQ. Trimming removed 4 bases from V and 2 bases from J; junction bases left unmatched: 3. The CDR3 DNA follows: TGCGCCAGCAGCCCAGGGACAGGGGCTGGAAACACCATATATTTT. Its protein product is CASSPGTGAGNTIYF.

The chain carries TRBV5-4 and TRBJ1-1, with unresolved D. Germline values: CDR1 SGHNT, CDR2 YYREEE (reference sequence). Trimming shortened V by 4 bases and J by 1 base, and 11 bases separated the two germline ends. This CDR3 has 14 residues. The CDR3 sequence: CASSHLAGNTEAFF. The CDR3, as DNA: TGTGCCAGCAGCCACCTCGCCGGGAACACTGAAGCTTTCTTT.

In DNA, the CDR3 is TGTGCCAGTAGTCATCAGGGATATATCGGAAACACCATATATTTT. Amino acids: CASSHQGYIGNTIYF. The chain has TRBV19 and TRBJ1-3, with a tentative D call TRBD1 (5 bases). The CDR3 totals 15 residues. V lost 5 bases and J lost 4, with 15 bases in between. Germline CDR1 is LNHDA and CDR2 is SQIVND (reference sequence).

This clone was picked up one time. The chain uses TRBV9 and TRBJ1-1; D remains ambiguous. The CDR3 is made up of 12 amino acids. CDR1 and CDR2 from the germline V gene are SGDLS and YYNGEE. V gave up 6 bases and J gave up 0 bases, with 6 bases separating them. CDR3 sequence reads: CASNKVNTEAFF. The CDR3 nucleotides read TGTGCCAGCAACAAAGTGAACACTGAAGCTTTCTTT.

The chain uses TRBV13 and TRBJ2-1, with 11 bases that match TRBD2. The CDR3 runs to 20 residues. V shed 4 bases, J shed 0 bases, and the junction held 14 bases outside the gene matches. The germline CDR1 and CDR2 sequences are PRHDT and FYEKMQ (reference sequence). The CDR3 here is CASSSLAGGALLSSYNEQFF. The CDR3 DNA follows: TGTGCCAGCAGCTCCCTAGCGGGGGGCGCCCTCCTGAGCTCCTACAATGAGCAGTTCTTC.